This entry is about one TCR beta chain. Its antigen is still unknown. The repertoire was sequenced with immunoSEQ multiplex PCR; TCRdb's copy has only in-frame clones and lacks some. Of about 100,000 clones listed, around 90% were seen once; the top ten hold around 9.4%. The sample belongs to a study of T cell responses to AZD1222 COVID-19 vaccine. Findings of the study overall: Repertoires were obtained solely post-peak T cell response. Receipt of two AZD1222 doses was followed by a rise in Spike-specific TCR breadth and depth. White British people made up most donors, females outnumbered males, and clonal diversity was possibly underestimated. The study found vaccine-associated CD4 TCRs spanning spike, dominant at 160-218 and 743-854.

Germline loops: CDR1 MNHEY, CDR2 SVGEGT. CDR3 length: 16 amino acids. Trimming at V came to 6 bases and at J to 3 bases, leaving 13 bases not matched to a gene. The material was peripheral blood, obtained on day 0 of AZD1222 vaccination. The gene calls are TRBV6-2 or TRBV6-3 and TRBJ1-1; the match to TRBD1 covers 7 bases. The TCR was taken from an adult in good health. This CDR3 is CASSPYRGEGDTEAFF. The CDR3 nucleotides read TGTGCCAGCAGCCCTTACAGGGGCGAGGGCGACACTGAAGCTTTCTTT.